The source of this T cell receptor (beta chain) is a study of CD8 T cells in Susac syndrome. TEMRA cells were enriched by FACS, while CD8+ and CD4+ T cells were obtained through a negative isolation that was performed magnetically. An input of roughly 0.5 to 1 ug of RNA was subjected to reverse transcription using random hexamers. TCRdb used MiXCR to reprocess the immunoSEQ multiplex PCR reads, holding one entry per CDR3 protein. The data hold 200,000 to 250,000 distinct CDR3 sequences, with 80% to 95% observed a single time. Sequencing was done on a sample of CD8+ T cells from PBMCs. The receptor was derived from a human donor with multiple sclerosis.

DNA of the CDR3: TGTGCCAGCAGTTACCAGGTGTCCTACGAGCAGTACTTC. Its protein is CASSYQVSYEQYF. V usage is TRBV27 and J usage is TRBJ2-7; D unresolved. Per the germline V gene, CDR1 is MNHEY and CDR2 is SMNVEV (reference sequence). Trimming pared 4 bases from V and 1 base from J, leaving 8 bases between. This CDR3 comprises 13 residues.